The rows below give T cell receptor beta chains drawn from one sample of a study of cytomegalovirus exposure and HLA in healthy donors. The table came from immunoSEQ multiplex PCR; TCRdb's copy has only in-frame clones and leaves some out. In the table there are 95,000 to 150,000 clones, 80% of which are singletons. Material for sequencing was PBMCs. These TCRs come from a man aged 25-45 years in good health and CMV-seronegative. Both conserved end residues are part of each CDR3. Fields, in order: V gene, D gene, J gene, clone size, CDR3 protein, CDR3 DNA. D genes are given only for firm matches. Some rows mark clone size as missing; the rest say once, few, many or name a class of expanded clone.

V: TRBV6-6; D: TRBD1; J: TRBJ1-3; size: few; CDR3: CASRFLQGSSGNTIYF; DNA: TGTGCCAGCAGGTTCCTACAGGGGAGCTCTGGAAACACCATATATTTT
V: TRBV5-1; D: TRBD1; J: TRBJ1-6; size: few; CDR3: CASRTGTGLVPPLHF; DNA: TGCGCCAGCAGAACCGGGACAGGGTTGGTGCCACCCCTCCACTTT
V: TRBV5-1; D: TRBD1; J: TRBJ2-4; size: -; CDR3: CASSFGRDRVAKNIQYF; DNA: TGCGCCAGCAGCTTCGGCCGGGACAGGGTAGCCAAAAACATTCAGTACTTC
V: TRBV27; D: -; J: TRBJ1-1; size: -; CDR3: CASSSGVHTEAFF; DNA: TGTGCCAGCAGTTCAGGGGTCCACACTGAAGCTTTCTTT
V: TRBV9; D: -; J: TRBJ1-2; size: -; CDR3: CASSAPGQERGGFGYTF; DNA: TGTGCCAGCAGCGCCCCAGGGCAGGAGAGAGGAGGGTTCGGCTACACCTTC
V: TRBV7-2; D: -; J: TRBJ2-5; size: -; CDR3: CASSVLETQYF; DNA: TGTGCCAGCAGCGTACTAGAGACCCAGTACTTC
V: TRBV5-6; D: TRBD2; J: TRBJ2-7; size: -; CDR3: CASSVQRGGGGEQYF; DNA: TGTGCCAGCAGCGTACAGCGGGGGGGCGGTGGGGAGCAGTACTTC
V: TRBV27; D: -; J: TRBJ2-5; size: -; CDR3: CASSLGQRTLETQYF; DNA: TGTGCCAGCAGTTTAGGACAGAGAACCCTAGAGACCCAGTACTTC
V: TRBV29-1; D: TRBD1; J: TRBJ1-2; size: -; CDR3: CSVGRGLDYGYTF; DNA: TGCAGCGTTGGGAGGGGGCTAGACTATGGCTACACCTTC
V: TRBV27; D: TRBD1; J: TRBJ2-2; size: -; CDR3: CASSPLDRGFEDGELFF; DNA: TGTGCCAGCAGTCCCCTTGACAGGGGTTTTGAAGACGGGGAGCTGTTTTTT
V: TRBV9; D: TRBD1; J: TRBJ1-2; size: -; CDR3: CASSLQLGTGTDIGYTF; DNA: TGTGCCAGCAGCCTTCAGCTCGGGACAGGGACGGATATAGGCTACACCTTC
V: TRBV15; D: -; J: TRBJ2-5; size: few; CDR3: CATSRGPETQYF; DNA: TGTGCCACCAGCAGAGGGCCAGAGACCCAGTACTTC
V: TRBV9; D: -; J: TRBJ2-2; size: -; CDR3: CASSVSGNTGELFF; DNA: TGTGCCAGCAGCGTAAGCGGCAACACCGGGGAGCTGTTTTTT
V: TRBV5-8; D: -; J: TRBJ1-5; size: -; CDR3: CASSLGTGDLSNQPQHF; DNA: TGTGCCAGCAGCTTGGGGACTGGCGACCTTAGCAATCAGCCCCAGCATTTT
V: TRBV10-3; D: -; J: TRBJ1-2; size: -; CDR3: CAITRGTADSGYTF; DNA: TGTGCCATCACTCGGGGAACCGCTGATAGTGGCTACACCTTC
V: TRBV2; D: TRBD1; J: TRBJ1-5; size: once; CDR3: CASRARGQGNQPQHF; DNA: TGTGCCAGCAGGGCCAGGGGGCAAGGCAATCAGCCCCAGCATTTT
V: TRBV28; D: TRBD1; J: TRBJ1-1; size: -; CDR3: CASSFPGQGKNTEAFF; DNA: TGTGCCAGCAGCTTTCCGGGACAGGGAAAGAACACTGAAGCTTTCTTT
V: TRBV5-1; D: TRBD2; J: TRBJ2-3; size: -; CDR3: CASSLGGGGVKDTQYF; DNA: TGCGCCAGCAGCTTGGGGGGCGGGGGTGTGAAAGATACGCAGTATTTT
V: TRBV2; D: TRBD2; J: TRBJ2-5; size: -; CDR3: CALGAGGETQYF; DNA: TGTGCCCTCGGAGCGGGGGGAGAGACCCAGTACTTC
V: TRBV11-2; D: TRBD2; J: TRBJ2-1; size: -; CDR3: CASSGLAGVSYNEQFF; DNA: TGTGCCAGCAGTGGACTAGCGGGGGTCTCCTACAATGAGCAGTTCTTC
V: TRBV5-1; D: -; J: TRBJ2-6; size: once; CDR3: CASSGTLNSGANVLTF; DNA: TGCGCCAGCAGCGGCACCTTAAACTCTGGGGCCAACGTCCTGACTTTC
V: TRBV27; D: TRBD2; J: TRBJ2-5; size: -; CDR3: CASKPGRGETQYF; DNA: TGTGCCAGCAAACCGGGGAGGGGAGAGACCCAGTACTTC
V: TRBV5-6; D: TRBD2; J: TRBJ2-7; size: -; CDR3: CASSFPGLGYEQYF; DNA: TGTGCCAGCAGCTTCCCGGGACTAGGGTACGAGCAGTACTTC
V: TRBV5-6; D: TRBD1; J: TRBJ1-6; size: -; CDR3: CASTIYRGGYNSPLHF; DNA: TGTGCCAGCACCATTTACAGGGGGGGGTATAATTCACCCCTCCACTTT
V: TRBV29-1; D: -; J: TRBJ1-2; size: -; CDR3: CSVEGTSTDNYGYTF; DNA: TGCAGCGTTGAAGGAACCTCGACAGATAACTATGGCTACACCTTC
V: TRBV13; D: TRBD2; J: TRBJ2-1; size: -; CDR3: CASSPGLAGLPGYNEQFF; DNA: TGTGCCAGCAGCCCGGGACTAGCGGGGCTCCCGGGCTACAATGAGCAGTTCTTC
V: TRBV15; D: TRBD1; J: TRBJ2-7; size: -; CDR3: CATSTHQGQPPNEQYF; DNA: TGTGCCACCAGCACCCACCAGGGACAGCCACCGAACGAGCAGTACTTC
V: TRBV7-9; D: -; J: TRBJ1-1; size: -; CDR3: CASSSAGRTEAFF; DNA: TGTGCCAGCAGCTCCGCTGGGAGGACTGAAGCTTTCTTT
V: TRBV7-8; D: TRBD1; J: TRBJ1-1; size: once; CDR3: CASSSPDRGNTEAFF; DNA: TGTGCCAGCAGCTCACCGGACAGGGGTAACACTGAAGCTTTCTTT
V: TRBV4-1; D: -; J: TRBJ2-7; size: -; CDR3: CASSQVWQSYEQYF; DNA: TGCGCCAGCAGCCAAGTCTGGCAGTCCTACGAGCAGTACTTC
V: TRBV19; D: -; J: TRBJ2-3; size: -; CDR3: CASSVVGGRTDTQYF; DNA: TGTGCCAGTAGTGTCGTCGGGGGTAGGACAGATACGCAGTATTTT
V: TRBV7-2; D: -; J: TRBJ2-1; size: -; CDR3: CASSLARGPNEQFF; DNA: TGTGCCAGCAGCTTAGCACGGGGTCCCAATGAGCAGTTCTTC
V: TRBV11-2; D: TRBD2; J: TRBJ2-5; size: -; CDR3: CASSRGTSGSQETQYF; DNA: TGTGCCAGCAGCCGCGGGACTAGCGGGTCGCAAGAGACCCAGTACTTC
V: TRBV9; D: -; J: TRBJ1-1; size: -; CDR3: CASSGHSFNTEAFF; DNA: TGTGCCAGCAGCGGTCACAGCTTTAACACTGAAGCTTTCTTT
V: TRBV29-1; D: -; J: TRBJ2-5; size: once; CDR3: CSGLGWAETQYF; DNA: TGCAGCGGCCTGGGTTGGGCGGAGACCCAGTACTTC
V: TRBV28; D: -; J: TRBJ2-7; size: -; CDR3: CASSLQGGSYEQYF; DNA: TGTGCCAGCAGTCTCCAGGGGGGATCGTACGAGCAGTACTTC
V: TRBV19; D: TRBD1; J: TRBJ2-5; size: once; CDR3: CASSIQTGGTGETQYF; DNA: TGTGCCAGTAGTATACAGACAGGGGGGACCGGAGAGACCCAGTACTTC
V: TRBV6-5; D: TRBD1; J: TRBJ1-2; size: -; CDR3: CASTLSRGSNYGYTF; DNA: TGTGCCAGCACCCTTTCCAGGGGGAGTAACTATGGCTACACCTTC
V: TRBV28; D: TRBD2; J: TRBJ2-7; size: -; CDR3: CASSLGGGALYEQYF; DNA: TGTGCCAGCAGTTTAGGCGGGGGGGCCCTTTACGAGCAGTACTTC
V: TRBV16; D: -; J: TRBJ2-7; size: few; CDR3: CASSREVYYEQYF; DNA: TGTGCCAGCAGCCGAGAGGTTTACTACGAGCAGTACTTC
V: TRBV7-9; D: TRBD1; J: TRBJ2-1; size: -; CDR3: CASSSTGGSYNEQFF; DNA: TGTGCCAGCAGCTCGACAGGGGGGTCCTACAATGAGCAGTTCTTC
V: TRBV7-2; D: -; J: TRBJ2-1; size: -; CDR3: CASVSLAWGNEQFF; DNA: TGTGCCAGCGTTAGCCTAGCGTGGGGCAATGAGCAGTTCTTC
V: TRBV7-2; D: -; J: TRBJ2-7; size: -; CDR3: CASSFGSSYEQYF; DNA: TGTGCCAGCAGCTTCGGGAGCTCCTACGAGCAGTACTTC
V: TRBV28; D: -; J: TRBJ2-1; size: -; CDR3: CASSRDEQFF; DNA: TGTGCCAGCAGCAGGGATGAGCAGTTCTTC
V: TRBV2; D: TRBD1; J: TRBJ1-5; size: -; CDR3: CASSRTGRSNQPQHF; DNA: TGTGCCAGCAGTCGGACAGGTCGTAGCAATCAGCCCCAGCATTTT
V: TRBV10-3; D: -; J: TRBJ2-2; size: -; CDR3: CAISESTGEGGELFF; DNA: TGTGCCATCAGTGAATCGACAGGGGAGGGCGGGGAGCTGTTTTTT
V: TRBV6-5; D: TRBD1; J: TRBJ1-2; size: once; CDR3: CASSYLGQGTNYGYTF; DNA: TGTGCCAGCAGTTATCTCGGACAGGGGACTAACTATGGCTACACCTTC
V: TRBV28; D: TRBD1; J: TRBJ1-4; size: -; CDR3: CASSLGGQGGEKLFF; DNA: TGTGCCAGCAGTTTAGGGGGACAGGGGGGTGAAAAACTGTTTTTT
V: TRBV7-9; D: TRBD1; J: TRBJ2-7; size: -; CDR3: CASTSRGGTGFKEQYF; DNA: TGTGCCAGCACCTCCCGGGGCGGGACAGGGTTTAAAGAGCAGTACTTC
V: TRBV5-6; D: TRBD2; J: TRBJ2-7; size: -; CDR3: CASRPLTGLAYEQYF; DNA: TGTGCCAGCAGACCCCTTACGGGACTAGCCTACGAGCAGTACTTC
V: TRBV28; D: -; J: TRBJ1-3; size: -; CDR3: CASRRRSSGNTIYF; DNA: TGTGCCAGCAGGAGAAGGAGCTCTGGAAACACCATATATTTT
V: TRBV10-2; D: -; J: TRBJ1-2; size: -; CDR3: CASSALAGKGGYTF; DNA: TGCGCCAGCAGTGCCTTGGCAGGGAAGGGTGGCTACACCTTC
V: TRBV5-6; D: -; J: TRBJ2-7; size: -; CDR3: CASSFLGLGEQYF; DNA: TGTGCCAGCAGCTTCCTCGGACTGGGCGAGCAGTACTTC
V: TRBV27; D: TRBD1; J: TRBJ2-3; size: -; CDR3: CASSSRQGRSDTQYF; DNA: TGTGCCAGCAGTTCAAGACAGGGGAGGTCAGATACGCAGTATTTT
V: TRBV9; D: TRBD1; J: TRBJ1-6; size: -; CDR3: CASSASQGASSPLHF; DNA: TGTGCCAGCAGCGCGTCACAGGGGGCGTCCTCACCCCTCCACTTT
V: TRBV28; D: TRBD1; J: TRBJ2-5; size: -; CDR3: CASSSRGRGPYQETQYF; DNA: TGTGCCAGCAGTTCCCGGGGCAGGGGGCCGTACCAAGAGACCCAGTACTTC
V: TRBV30; D: -; J: TRBJ1-3; size: few; CDR3: CAQRGGPGNTIYF; DNA: TGTGCTCAGCGCGGGGGACCTGGAAACACCATATATTTT
V: TRBV7-2; D: -; J: TRBJ1-6; size: few; CDR3: CASSLQYNSPLHF; DNA: TGTGCCAGCAGCTTACAATATAATTCACCCCTCCACTTT